Following are 19 T cell receptor beta chains from one sample sequenced in a study of blood T cell repertoires in COVID-19. Some clones are missing from TCRdb's copy, which holds only in-frame ones; the method was immunoSEQ multiplex PCR. This table holds about 140,000 clones, 85% found once. The source material was peripheral blood. The receptors were sampled from a man in his fifties or sixties with acute or convalescent COVID-19.

The chain has TRBV5-1 and TRBJ2-5; tentative D call: TRBD1 (6 bases). The germline V and J ends were trimmed by 1 base and 5 bases, with 18 bases remaining between them. CDR3 length equals 16 residues. Germline V lookup: CDR1 SGHRS, CDR2 YFSETQ. The CDR3: CASSLFSSRGQETQYF. Written as DNA, the CDR3 is TGCGCCAGCAGCTTGTTCTCTAGCAGGGGCCAGGAGACCCAGTACTTC. Complete variable domain (other parts from reference TRBV5-1 and TRBJ2-5): KAGVTQTPRYLIKTRGQQVTLSCSPISGHRSVSWYQQTPGQGLQFLFEYFSETQRNKGNFPGRFSGRQFSNSRSEMNVSTLELGDSALYLCASSLFSSRGQETQYFGPGTRLLVL.

This rearrangement joins TRBV11-2 to TRBJ1-1; D may be TRBD1 (6 bases). V shed 5 bases and J shed 0 bases, with 7 bases lying between them. Germline V gene sequence: CDR1 SGHAT, CDR2 FQNNGV. CDR3 length: 13 residues. This CDR3 reads CASSRTVNTEAFF. The CDR3, as DNA: TGTGCCAGCAGCAGGACAGTGAACACTGAAGCTTTCTTT.

The V call is TRBV4-1, the J call TRBJ2-1; 7 bases are a match to TRBD2. The CDR3 runs 16 residues. Germline V lookup: CDR1 MGHRA, CDR2 YSYEKL. The V gene end was trimmed by 0 bases and the J gene end by 4 bases; junction bases not matched to a gene: 6. CDR3 loop: CASSQDGTGGYNEQFF. The CDR3 DNA reads as TGCGCCAGCAGCCAAGATGGGACGGGAGGTTACAATGAGCAGTTCTTC.

The rearrangement joins TRBV6-5 to TRBJ1-6, with 8 bases that match TRBD1. Trimming cost V 5 bases and J 9 bases; bases outside gene matches: 6. CDR3 length: 14 amino acids. Germline CDR1 and CDR2: MNHEY and SVGAGI. CDR3 DNA sequence: TGTGCCAGCAGTCGACAGGGGAGTAGTTCACCCCTCCACTTT. This translates into CASSRQGSSSPLHF.

This chain uses TRBV3-1 (or the pseudogene TRBV3-2) with TRBJ2-3; the match to TRBD2 covers 7 bases. V lost 0 bases to trimming and J lost 3 bases; unmatched junction nucleotides: 9. The CDR3 length is 17 residues. Germline assignment: CDR1 LGHDT and CDR2 YNNKEL (reference sequence). Written as DNA, the CDR3 is TGTGCCAGCAGCCAAGATCGGGCTAGCGGAGCAACAGATACGCAGTATTTT. Translated, it gives CASSQDRASGATDTQYF.

This clone showed up just a few times. The J gene is TRBJ1-1, the V gene TRBV4-2; the match to TRBD1 covers 8 bases. Looked up from germline, CDR1 is LGHNA and CDR2 is YNFKEQ. The CDR3 totals 14 residues. With 3 bases clipped from V and 1 base from J, the junction kept 1 base outside the gene matches. DNA for the CDR3: TGTGCCAGCAGCCATGGACAGGGGAACACTGAAGCTTTCTTT. Protein product: CASSHGQGNTEAFF.

The chain is built from TRBV3-1 (or the pseudogene TRBV3-2) and TRBJ2-7; 9 bases are a match to TRBD2. Looked up from germline, CDR1 is LGHDT and CDR2 is YNNKEL (reference sequence). After removal of 6 bases from V and 0 bases from J, the junction contained 9 bases not matched to a gene. CDR3 length: 16 residues. The CDR3 is CASSRHPAGGSYEQYF. CDR3 DNA sequence: TGTGCCAGCAGTCGTCACCCAGCGGGAGGCTCCTACGAGCAGTACTTC.

Details on this clone: The same CDR3 is also encoded by other DNA sequences in this sample. The V and J genes are TRBV6-5 and TRBJ2-1, with 7 bases matching TRBD1. V shed 4 bases, J shed 4 bases, and the junction held 7 bases outside the gene matches. This CDR3 has 15 amino acids. Germline V gene data show CDR1 as MNHEY and CDR2 as SVGAGI. CDR3 protein: CASSLGAGGYNEQFF. In nucleotides, the CDR3 is TGTGCCAGCAGTTTGGGGGCAGGGGGTTACAATGAGCAGTTCTTC.

J is TRBJ2-7 and V is TRBV19; the D is unclear. The CDR3 extends over 12 amino acids. V shed 2 bases and J shed 5 bases, with 7 bases lying between them. Germline values: CDR1 LNHDA, CDR2 SQIVND (reference sequence). The CDR3, as DNA: TGTGCCAGTAGTATATCCACTAACGAGCAGTACTTC. It yields the protein CASSISTNEQYF.

This chain uses TRBV5-4 with TRBJ2-5; TRBD2 aligns across 7 bases. V trimming: 2 bases; J trimming: 2 bases; junction bases outside the gene matches: 9. CDR1 is SGHNT and CDR2 is YYREEE in the germline V gene (reference sequence). The CDR3 runs to 16 residues. Here the CDR3 reads CASSFGLREGQETQYF. The CDR3 region has the DNA TGTGCCAGCAGCTTTGGCCTAAGGGAGGGGCAAGAGACCCAGTACTTC.

This clone has just a few counts. The CDR3 DNA sequence: TGTGCCACCAGCAGAAGCCGGGACACTGAAGCTTTCTTT. Translation: CATSRSRDTEAFF. This chain links TRBV15 with TRBJ1-1, with no clear D. Trimming took off 2 bases at V and 3 bases at J, with 7 bases between the two ends. The CDR3 is 13 amino acids. Germline V gene data show CDR1 as LNHNV and CDR2 as YYDKDF (reference sequence).

This clone came up once. This chain joins TRBV11-2 and TRBJ1-4; D remains unclear. In germline, CDR1 is SGHAT, CDR2 FQNNGV. Trimming took off 2 bases at V and 1 base at J, with 8 bases between the two ends. The CDR3 spans 15 residues. As DNA, the CDR3 is TGTGCCAGCAGCTTATCCCCAGGAACTAATGAAAAACTGTTTTTT. The encoded protein is CASSLSPGTNEKLFF.

V and J are TRBV18 and TRBJ1-1; no firm D call. The CDR3 extends over 12 amino acids. The germline V gene encodes CDR1 KGHSH and CDR2 LQKENI. The V end lost 2 bases, the J end lost 7 bases, and 8 bases lay between the germline ends. CDR3 sequence reads: CASSPVEGEAFF. The DNA of the CDR3 is TGTGCCAGCTCACCAGTGGAGGGTGAAGCTTTCTTT.

Regarding this clone: The junction differs from germline at one of its ends, possibly a read error. The chain joins TRBV7-7 to TRBJ2-1; 8 bases agree with TRBD2. The CDR3 covers 15 residues. Germline CDR1 is SSHAT and CDR2 is FNYEAQ (reference sequence). CDR3 sequence reads: CASSPSSGSNNEQFF. The DNA of the CDR3 is TGTGCTAGCAGCCCCTCCAGCGGGAGTAATAATGAGCAGTTCTTC.

This clone came up a few times. The V and J genes are TRBV28 and TRBJ2-7; 10 bases are a match to TRBD1. The trim removed 5 bases at V and 4 bases at J, leaving 14 bases unmatched. Germline CDR1 and CDR2: MDHEN and SYDVKM. CDR3 length: 17 amino acids. The CDR3 region has the DNA TGTGCCAGCAGTCTCCCCCCCCGACAGGGGGCGCTTTACGAGCAGTACTTC. Translating it yields CASSLPPRQGALYEQYF.

The chain employs TRBV18 and TRBJ1-4; 7 bases line up with TRBD1. This CDR3 has 15 residues. The J segment lost 4 bases and the V segment lost 6 bases, leaving 8 bases of the junction unmatched. The germline V gene encodes CDR1 KGHSH and CDR2 LQKENI. The CDR3 loop reads CASSQRTGGNEKLFF. The CDR3 DNA is TGTGCCAGCTCCCAGAGGACAGGAGGTAATGAAAAACTGTTTTTT.

The chain links TRBV28 to TRBJ1-1, with 8 bases aligning to TRBD1. CDR1 MDHEN and CDR2 SYDVKM come from the germline V gene. The junction had 11 bases not matched to a gene; V was cut back by 2 bases and J by 0 bases. The CDR3 is 18 residues long. In DNA, the CDR3 is TGTGCCAGCAGTTTACTGGGGGGACAGGTTAGCCTGAACACTGAAGCTTTCTTT. Its translation is CASSLLGGQVSLNTEAFF.

The J gene is TRBJ1-1, the V gene TRBV19; D remains ambiguous. The germline CDR1 and CDR2 sequences are LNHDA and SQIVND (reference sequence). Trimming shortened V by 2 bases and J by 0 bases, and 13 bases separated the two germline ends. This CDR3 comprises 16 residues. CDR3 sequence reads: CASSITVARLNTEAFF. The CDR3 DNA reads as TGTGCCAGTAGTATAACGGTGGCGCGGTTGAACACTGAAGCTTTCTTT.

CDR3 amino acids: CASSSGGGGQPQHF. CDR3 nucleotides: TGTGCCAGCAGCTCAGGAGGGGGCGGCCAGCCCCAGCATTTT. J is TRBJ1-5 and V is TRBV5-5, with 7 nucleotides matching TRBD1. Germline lookup yields CDR1 SGHKS and CDR2 YYEKEE (reference sequence). The CDR3 length is 14 residues. Trimming at V came to 3 bases and at J to 7 bases, leaving 7 bases not matched to a gene.